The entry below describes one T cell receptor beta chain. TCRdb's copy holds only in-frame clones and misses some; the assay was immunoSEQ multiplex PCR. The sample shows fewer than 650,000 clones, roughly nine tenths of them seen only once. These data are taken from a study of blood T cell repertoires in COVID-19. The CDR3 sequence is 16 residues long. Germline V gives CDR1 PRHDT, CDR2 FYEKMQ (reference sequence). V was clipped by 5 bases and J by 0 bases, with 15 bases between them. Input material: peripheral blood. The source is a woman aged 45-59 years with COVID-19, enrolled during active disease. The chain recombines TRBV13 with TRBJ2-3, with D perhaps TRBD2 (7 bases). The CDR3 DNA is TGTGCCAGCAGCCCCGGGGGGCGGGGGAGCACAGATACGCAGTATTTT. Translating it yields CASSPGGRGSTDTQYF.